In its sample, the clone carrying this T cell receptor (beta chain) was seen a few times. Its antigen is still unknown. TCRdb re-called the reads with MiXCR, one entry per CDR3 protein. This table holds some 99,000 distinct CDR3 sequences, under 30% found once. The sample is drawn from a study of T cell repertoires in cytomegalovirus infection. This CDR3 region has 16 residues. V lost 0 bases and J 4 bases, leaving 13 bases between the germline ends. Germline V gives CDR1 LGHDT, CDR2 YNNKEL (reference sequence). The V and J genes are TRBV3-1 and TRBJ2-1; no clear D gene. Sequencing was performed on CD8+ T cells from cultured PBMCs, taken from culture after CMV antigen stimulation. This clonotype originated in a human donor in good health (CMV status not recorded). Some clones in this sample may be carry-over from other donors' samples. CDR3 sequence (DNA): TGTGCCAGCAGCCAAGATCTTCTGCGAGAATACAATGAGCAGTTCTTC. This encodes CASSQDLLREYNEQFF.